This T cell receptor beta chain is from a study of T cell responses to AZD1222 COVID-19 vaccine. A note on this clone: Its antigen is not identified.

Study results and caveats: Across spike, vaccine-associated CD4 TCRs were found, dominant at 160-218 and 743-854. Rises in breadth and depth of Spike-specific TCRs came after two AZD1222 doses. Donors were chiefly white British, with a greater number of females, and clonal diversity was perhaps underestimated.

The CDR3 is 15 residues long. CDR1 is SGHDN and CDR2 is FVKESK in the germline V gene. Trimming shortened V by 6 bases and J by 1 base, and 13 bases separated the two germline ends. The assay was immunoSEQ multiplex PCR, and TCRdb's table has in-frame clones only and misses some. Seen here are fewer than 150,000 clones, around 89% observed once, and the top ten hold about 4%. This TCR derives from an adult who received the AZD1222 COVID-19 vaccine. The chain combines TRBV14 with TRBJ2-1; D is perhaps TRBD2 (7 bases). The material sequenced was peripheral blood, taken 28 days after the second AZD1222 dose. This chain's CDR3 is CASRKRGGSYNEQFF. The CDR3 DNA is TGTGCCAGCAGAAAAAGGGGGGGATCCTACAATGAGCAGTTCTTC.